What follows are 2 T cell receptor beta chains derived from one specimen sequenced in a study of control samples from healthy donors and cancer patients. Sequenced by immunoSEQ multiplex PCR; TCRdb stores in-frame clones only, minus some. This sample has around 170,000 clones, with approximately 90% found just once. Sequenced sample: blood. These receptors all come from a man aged 25 to 45 in good health.

The CDR3 spells CASSGGTSEHGIYGYTF. The CDR3 coding sequence is TGTGCCAGCAGCGGGGGGACGTCGGAACACGGGATCTATGGCTACACCTTC. The V call is TRBV7-8, the J call TRBJ1-2, with D perhaps TRBD1 (5 bases). Deletions cut 5 bases from V and 4 bases from J, with 23 bases between. The germline CDR1 and CDR2 sequences are SGHVS and FQNEAQ. The CDR3 length is 17 residues.

The chain has TRBV3-1 (or the pseudogene TRBV3-2) and TRBJ1-2; D is possibly TRBD1 (6 bases). The germline V gene has CDR1 LGHDT and CDR2 YNNKEL (reference sequence). V was pared by 0 bases and J by 0 bases, with 11 bases between. The CDR3 length is 16 residues. DNA of the CDR3: TGTGCCAGCAGCCAAGATCAGGAGGGGGCTAACTATGGCTACACCTTC. This sequence encodes CASSQDQEGANYGYTF.